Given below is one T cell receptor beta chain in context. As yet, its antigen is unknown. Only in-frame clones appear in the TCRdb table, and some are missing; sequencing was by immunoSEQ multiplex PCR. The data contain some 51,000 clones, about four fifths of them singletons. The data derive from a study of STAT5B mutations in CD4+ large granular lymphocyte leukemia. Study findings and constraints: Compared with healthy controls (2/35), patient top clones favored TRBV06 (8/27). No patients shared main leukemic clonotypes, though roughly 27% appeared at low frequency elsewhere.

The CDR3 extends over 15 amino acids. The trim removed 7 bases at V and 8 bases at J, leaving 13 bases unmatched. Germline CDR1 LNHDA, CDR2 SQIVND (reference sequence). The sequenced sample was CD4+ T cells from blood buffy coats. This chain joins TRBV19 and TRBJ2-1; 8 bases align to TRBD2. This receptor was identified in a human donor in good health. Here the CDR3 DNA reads TGTGCCAGTACCGTCGCGGGAGGAGGTGTCTATGAGCAGTTCTTC. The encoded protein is CASTVAGGGVYEQFF.